The clone carrying this T cell receptor (beta chain) is a singleton in its sample. Germline V CDR1 and CDR2: MGHDK, SYGVNS. Trimming took off 4 bases at V and 4 bases at J, with 19 bases between the two ends. The CDR3 length is 16 residues. The protocol was immunoSEQ multiplex PCR, while the TCRdb copy is restricted to in-frame clones and leaves out a portion. Here the sample spans 200,000 to 300,000 clones, around nine tenths being singletons. The sample originates from a study of blood T cell repertoires in COVID-19. The sample consisted of peripheral blood. This TCR came from a woman aged 55-75 years with COVID-19, enrolled during active disease. This chain joins TRBV25-1 and TRBJ1-2, with a tentative D call TRBD1 (5 bases). The CDR3 spells CASSALGRGDSYGYTF. CDR3 in DNA: TGTGCCAGCAGTGCCCTCGGACGGGGGGACTCCTATGGCTACACCTTC.